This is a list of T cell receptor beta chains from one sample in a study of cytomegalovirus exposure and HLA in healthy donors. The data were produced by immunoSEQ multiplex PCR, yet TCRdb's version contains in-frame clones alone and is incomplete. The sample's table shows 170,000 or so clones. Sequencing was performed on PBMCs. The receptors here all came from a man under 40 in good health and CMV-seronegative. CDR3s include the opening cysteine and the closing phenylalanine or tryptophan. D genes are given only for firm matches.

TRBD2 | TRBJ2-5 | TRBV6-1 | TGTGCCAGCAGCCAAGCGGGAGTTGAGACCCAGTACTTC | CASSQAGVETQYF
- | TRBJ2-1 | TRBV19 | TGTGCCAGTATTTCGGGGGAGGTACTGTTCTTC | CASISGEVLFF
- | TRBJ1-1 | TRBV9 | TGTGCCAGCAGCGTAGTTGACAGCTACAACACTGAAGCTTTCTTT | CASSVVDSYNTEAFF
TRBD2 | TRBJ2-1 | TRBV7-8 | TGTGCCAGCAGCCCATCACTAGCGGGAGCCGATGAGCAGTTCTTC | CASSPSLAGADEQFF
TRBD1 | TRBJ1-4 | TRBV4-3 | TGCGCCAGCAGCCAAGATCATCACAGGGGTTATGAAAAACTGTTTTTT | CASSQDHHRGYEKLFF
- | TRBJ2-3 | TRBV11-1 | TGTGCCAGCAGCTTAGTCGGGGGGCAAGTAGATACGCAGTATTTT | CASSLVGGQVDTQYF
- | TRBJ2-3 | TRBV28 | TGTGCCAGCAGTCCCATCCTTAGTGGCACAGATACGCAGTATTTT | CASSPILSGTDTQYF
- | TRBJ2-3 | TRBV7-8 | TGTGCCAGCAGCGGGCACAACAGGTTCGATACGCAGTATTTT | CASSGHNRFDTQYF
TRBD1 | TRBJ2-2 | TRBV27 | TGTGCCAGCAGTTTACCCGGACAGGGGGCGGTCACCGGGGAGCTGTTTTTT | CASSLPGQGAVTGELFF
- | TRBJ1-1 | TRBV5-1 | TGCGCCAGCAGCTTGGAAGGGGGGGAGGGATTGGGGGTCCGTGGGTACACTGAAGCTTTCTTT | CASSLEGGEGLGVRGYTEAFF
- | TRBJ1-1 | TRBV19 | TGTGCCAGTAGCCCATCACAACAGGGATTCACTGAAGCTTTCTTT | CASSPSQQGFTEAFF
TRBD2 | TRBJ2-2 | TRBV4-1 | TGCGCCAGCAGCCAAGTCTCTCCGGGACTACGTAACACCGGGGAGCTGTTTTTT | CASSQVSPGLRNTGELFF
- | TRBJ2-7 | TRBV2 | TGTGCCAGCAGTGAAGGGGAGCTGGCGATCGTGCAGTACTTC | CASSEGELAIVQYF
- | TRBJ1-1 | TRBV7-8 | TGTGCCAGCAGCTTAGAGTATACTACCCAGACAGACAGACAGATTGAAGCTTTCTTT | CASSLEYTTQTDRQIEAFF
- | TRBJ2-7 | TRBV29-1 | TGCAGCGTTGAAGTGGGGCGAGGCAGCGAGCAGTACTTC | CSVEVGRGSEQYF
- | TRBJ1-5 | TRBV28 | TGTGCCAGCAGGGGGGCGAGCAATCAGCCCCAGCATTTT | CASRGASNQPQHF
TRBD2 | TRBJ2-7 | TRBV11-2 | TGTGCCAGCAGCTTAGATGCGTCGGGGGGGAACATCTACGAGCAGTACTTC | CASSLDASGGNIYEQYF
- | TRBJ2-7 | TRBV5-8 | TGTGCCAGCAGCTTGGACCCTAGCTCCCACGAGCAGTACTTC | CASSLDPSSHEQYF
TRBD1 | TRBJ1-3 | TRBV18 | TGTGCCAGCTCAAGCGACAGGGGGGAAGGAAACACCATATATTTT | CASSSDRGEGNTIYF
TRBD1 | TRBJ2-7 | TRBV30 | TGTGCCTGGGCGGGACAGGGGCCCTTCAAGCAGTACTTC | CAWAGQGPFKQYF
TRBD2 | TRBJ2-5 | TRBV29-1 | TGCAGCGTTATCCGGGAGGGCCTCGGGACCCAGTACTTC | CSVIREGLGTQYF
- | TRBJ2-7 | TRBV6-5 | TGTGCCAGCAGTTACTCTTGGGCCAGGGGAGACGAGCAGTACTTC | CASSYSWARGDEQYF
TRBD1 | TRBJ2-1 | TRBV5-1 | TGCGCCAGCAGCCAGGACAGGGTCCGGGAGCAGTTCTTC | CASSQDRVREQFF
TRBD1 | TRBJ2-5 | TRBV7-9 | TGTGCCAGCAGCCCAAACCGGGACAGGGGGGAGACCCAGTACTTC | CASSPNRDRGETQYF
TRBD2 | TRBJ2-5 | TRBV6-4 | TGTGCCAGCAGCCTAGTTCCGACCGGGACTAGTTTCTGGGAGACCCAGTACTTC | CASSLVPTGTSFWETQYF
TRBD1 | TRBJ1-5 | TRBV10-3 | TGTGCCATCAGTCCGGGACAGGGGGCTGGTCAGCCCCAGCATTTT | CAISPGQGAGQPQHF
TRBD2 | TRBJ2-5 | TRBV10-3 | TGTGCCATCAGGAAGGGACTAGCGGGAGGGGTTCAAGAGACTCAGTACTTC | CAIRKGLAGGVQETQYF
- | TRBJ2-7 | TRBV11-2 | TGTGCCAGCAGGGGACTCCCGAGGAACGAGCAGTACTTC | CASRGLPRNEQYF
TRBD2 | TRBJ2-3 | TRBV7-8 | TGTGCCAGCAGCCCTGGGGTAGCGGGTGGACTCCTAGATACGCAGTATTTT | CASSPGVAGGLLDTQYF
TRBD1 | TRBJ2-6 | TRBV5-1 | TGCGCCAGCGTCGAGGGGGCCCGCTCTGGGGCCAACGTCCTGACTTTC | CASVEGARSGANVLTF
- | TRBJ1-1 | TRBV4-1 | TGCGCCAGCAGCGCCCGAGGGGGGAACACTGAAGCTTTCTTT | CASSARGGNTEAFF
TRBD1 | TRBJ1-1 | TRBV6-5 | TGTGCCAGCACGGGACAGGGCTTCATGAACACTGAAGCTTTCTTT | CASTGQGFMNTEAFF
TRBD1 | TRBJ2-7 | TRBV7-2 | TGTGCCAGCAGCCAGCCCACAGGGGCTCGGGAGCAGTACTTC | CASSQPTGAREQYF
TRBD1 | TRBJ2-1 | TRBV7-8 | TGTGCCAGCAGCTTACGAGACAGGGGCTACAATGAGCAGTTCTTC | CASSLRDRGYNEQFF
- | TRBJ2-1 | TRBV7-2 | TGTGCCAGCGGACAGCGGCGTCCCGGCAGTGGTGAGCAGTTCTTC | CASGQRRPGSGEQFF
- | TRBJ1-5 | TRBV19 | TGTGCCAGTACAAAGGAGGGGCCCCAGCATTTT | CASTKEGPQHF
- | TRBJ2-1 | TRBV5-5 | TGTGCCAGCAGCCTGGTCCCGGGTAACAATGAGCAGTTCTTC | CASSLVPGNNEQFF
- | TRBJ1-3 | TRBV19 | TGTGCCAGTAGTATAGTATGGCGGAGTACTGGAAACACCATATATTTT | CASSIVWRSTGNTIYF
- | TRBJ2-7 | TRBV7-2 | TGTGCCAGCAGCGAACAGGGTTTAGGGTTCTACGAGCAGTACTTC | CASSEQGLGFYEQYF
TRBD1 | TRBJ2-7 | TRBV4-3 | TGCGCCAGCAGCCACGGGACAGGGGCCGCCTACGAGCAGTACTTC | CASSHGTGAAYEQYF
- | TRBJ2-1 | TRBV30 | TGTGCCTGGAGTAAGGGGGTAGATGAGCAGTTCTTC | CAWSKGVDEQFF
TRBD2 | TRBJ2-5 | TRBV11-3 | TGTGCCAGCAGCTTACCCAGCGGGGCCGGGGAGACCCAGTACTTC | CASSLPSGAGETQYF
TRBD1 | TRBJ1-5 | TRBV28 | TGTGCCAGCAGAACGGGACAGTCCAATCAGCCCCAGCATTTT | CASRTGQSNQPQHF
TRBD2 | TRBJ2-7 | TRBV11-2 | TGTGCCAGCAGCTTCGGGACTAGTGAATACGAGCAGTACTTC | CASSFGTSEYEQYF
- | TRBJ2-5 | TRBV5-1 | TGCGCCAGCAGCTTGGGACAGCAAGAGACCCAGTACTTC | CASSLGQQETQYF